These 5 T cell receptor beta chains came from one sample sequenced in a study of cytomegalovirus exposure and HLA in healthy donors. This PCR relied on a set of 60 Vbeta primers and 13 Jbeta primers. Produced via immunoSEQ multiplex PCR; TCRdb's table is partial and in-frame only. The sample carries 90,000 to 110,000 clones, around 75% recorded once. The specimen was PBMCs. These receptors were taken from a man aged 35-49 years in good health and CMV-seronegative.

This chain connects TRBV14 to TRBJ1-1; D possibly corresponds to TRBD1 (5 bases). The germline V and J ends were trimmed by 2 bases and 0 bases, with 7 bases remaining between them. In germline, CDR1 is SGHDN, CDR2 FVKESK. This CDR3 is built from 14 residues. Written as DNA, the CDR3 is TGTGCCAGCAGCCAACCAGGGATGAACACTGAAGCTTTCTTT. This encodes CASSQPGMNTEAFF. Looking up the rest from reference TRBV14 and TRBJ1-1 gives the full variable domain: EAGVTQFPSHSVIEKGQTVTLRCDPISGHDNLYWYRRVMGKEIKFLLHFVKESKQDESGMPNNRFLAERTGGTYSTLKVQPAELEDSGVYFCASSQPGMNTEAFFGQGTRLTVV.

The DNA for the CDR3 is TGTGCCAGCAGTTTGACAGCGTACCAAGAGACCCAGTACTTC. Translated: CASSLTAYQETQYF. The chain employs TRBV27 and TRBJ2-5; possible D gene TRBD1, 5 bases. Germline V CDR1 and CDR2: MNHEY, SMNVEV (reference sequence). Trimming left V 3 bases short and J 0 bases short, with 8 bases between. The CDR3 loop spans 14 amino acids.

With respect to this clone: Germline and junction disagree at one end, which may indicate a read error. V gene TRBV7-9 combines with J gene TRBJ2-7, with TRBD2 as a possible D gene (5 bases). The CDR3 totals 12 residues. Germline CDR1 and CDR2: SEHNR and FQNEAQ (reference sequence). The DNA of the CDR3 is TGTTCCAGCAGCTTGAGGGTCTACGAGCAGTACTTC. Encoded protein: CSSSLRVYEQYF.

The rearrangement uses TRBV19 and TRBJ1-3; D possibly corresponds to TRBD1 (5 bases). V was pared by 8 bases and J by 7 bases, with 12 bases between. There are 12 residues in the CDR3. Looked up from germline, CDR1 is LNHDA and CDR2 is SQIVND (reference sequence). CDR3 in amino acids: CASSAGVNTIYF. DNA of the CDR3: TGTGCCAGTTCTGCGGGGGTGAACACCATATATTTT. Variable domain in full (rest from reference TRBV19 and TRBJ1-3): DGGITQSPKYLFRKEGQNVTLSCEQNLNHDAMYWYRQDPGQGLRLIYYSQIVNDFQKGDIAEGYSVSREKKESFPLTVTSAQKNPTAFYLCASSAGVNTIYFGEGSWLTVV.

V is TRBV6-5 and J is TRBJ1-3; D ambiguous. Germline lookup yields CDR1 MNHEY and CDR2 SVGAGI. V was clipped by 5 bases and J by 0 bases, with 11 bases between them. The CDR3 sequence is 15 residues long. CDR3 in DNA: TGTGCCAGCAGTCCCCGCGGAGTCTCTGGAAACACCATATATTTT. Translated, it gives CASSPRGVSGNTIYF.